A single sample gave rise to the 14 T cell receptor beta chains below, sequenced in a study of a mutant IDH1 vaccine in newly diagnosed glioma. Time point described: week 23, last vaccination. One vaccine dose held 300 ug of mutant IDH1 20-mer peptide and came with topical imiquimod. These receptors have no known antigen. Here immunoSEQ multiplex PCR was the method, and the copy in TCRdb shows in-frame clones only, minus some. The sample lists over 45,000 clones, 80% occurring once. The material sequenced was PBMCs, taken from a glioma patient whose treatment included an IDH1 peptide vaccine. These TCRs come from a man aged 35 to 55 with glioma.

This rearrangement joins TRBV19 to TRBJ1-6; weak D call: TRBD1 (5 bases). The ends were cut back, 6 bases at V and 9 bases at J, with 18 bases in the middle. Germline V CDR1 and CDR2: LNHDA, SQIVND (reference sequence). The CDR3 extends over 15 amino acids. CDR3 region: CASRTSQGTGSPLHF. The CDR3 region has the DNA TGTGCCAGTAGGACCTCGCAGGGTACAGGTTCACCCCTCCACTTT.

This chain connects TRBV10-3 to TRBJ2-7, with 8 bases aligning to TRBD2. V lost 7 bases, J lost 1 base, and 3 bases stayed unmatched. The CDR3 loop spans 13 amino acids. CDR1 ENHRY and CDR2 SYGVKD come from the germline V gene. CDR3 coding DNA: TGTGCCATCATGACGGGGGGGTCCTACGAGCAGTACTTC. This sequence encodes CAIMTGGSYEQYF.

This clone was found a few times. The rearrangement joins TRBV27 to TRBJ2-1; TRBD1 matches 8 bases. The V and J ends lost 7 bases and 4 bases, in that order; junction bases with no gene match: 9. In germline, CDR1 is MNHEY, CDR2 SMNVEV (reference sequence). This CDR3 has 15 residues. The CDR3 bases are TGTGCCAGCACCGTTCGCGGACAGGGTTACAATGAGCAGTTCTTC. Translation: CASTVRGQGYNEQFF.

This sequence joins TRBV6-5 and TRBJ2-5; possibly TRBD2 for D (6 bases). Germline V gives CDR1 MNHEY, CDR2 SVGAGI. V was cut by 6 bases and J by 5 bases, with 10 bases left in between. The CDR3 is made up of 12 amino acids. The DNA of the CDR3 is TGTGCCAGCAGGGGCGGGGCGGAGACCCAGTACTTC. The encoded protein is CASRGGAETQYF.

V and J are TRBV7-2 and TRBJ1-1; a weak D match, TRBD1 (5 bases). The CDR3 length is 15 residues. Between the trimmed V and J ends, which lost 3 bases and 0 bases, there was a span of 11 bases. The germline gives CDR1 SGHTA, CDR2 FQGNSA. In DNA, the CDR3 is TGTGCCAGCAGCTTTGGGGCAGGGCTGAACACTGAAGCTTTCTTT. Translated, it gives CASSFGAGLNTEAFF.

V and J are TRBV5-1 and TRBJ2-3; the match to TRBD2 covers 7 bases. Germline values: CDR1 SGHRS, CDR2 YFSETQ. The CDR3 covers 14 residues. Germline trimming cut 3 bases from V and 1 base from J; bases unmatched to any gene: 2. CDR3 residues: CASSWGGGTDTQYF. CDR3 sequence (DNA): TGCGCCAGCAGCTGGGGGGGTGGCACAGATACGCAGTATTTT.

V gene TRBV10-3 combines with J gene TRBJ2-7; D may be TRBD1 (6 bases). Trimming left V 4 bases short and J 7 bases short, with 17 bases between. CDR3 length: 14 residues. Germline V gene lookup returns CDR1 ENHRY and CDR2 SYGVKD. CDR3 nucleotides: TGTGCCATCAGTGGCTATTCAGGGGTGGGGGAGCAGTACTTC. This sequence encodes CAISGYSGVGEQYF.

In its sample, this clone was seen once. The gene calls are TRBV7-7 and TRBJ2-5; weak D call: TRBD2 (6 bases). Germline loops: CDR1 SSHAT, CDR2 FNYEAQ (reference sequence). Trimming removed 2 bases from V and 5 bases from J, with 12 bases in between. The CDR3 has 14 residues. This CDR3 is CASSLPGSGETQYF. In nucleotides, the CDR3 is TGTGCCAGCAGCTTACCCGGTAGCGGTGAGACCCAGTACTTC.

The chain recombines TRBV5-1 with TRBJ2-1, with D tentatively TRBD1 (6 bases). The CDR3 is 16 amino acids. Between the trimmed V and J ends, which lost 2 bases and 5 bases, there was a span of 17 bases. The germline V gene encodes CDR1 SGHRS and CDR2 YFSETQ. DNA for the CDR3: TGCGCCAGCAGCTTCTCTGCGGCAGGGGCTAACAATGAGCAGTTCTTC. Its protein product is CASSFSAAGANNEQFF.

This clone has more than one count but fewer than ten. This chain joins TRBV5-8 and TRBJ2-3; 7 bases are shared with TRBD2. CDR3 length: 14 residues. In germline, CDR1 is SGHTS, CDR2 YDEGEE. Losses at the gene ends were 5 bases for V and 5 bases for J; bases not matched to a gene: 8. The CDR3 sequence: CASSRLSGVDTQYF. DNA for the CDR3: TGTGCCAGCAGTCGTCTAAGCGGGGTAGATACGCAGTATTTT.

The chain has TRBV6-4 and TRBJ2-6; D may be TRBD1 (6 bases). Trimming took 5 bases from V and 2 from J, leaving 10 bases between them. The CDR3 runs to 15 residues. CDR1 and CDR2 from the germline V gene are MRHNA and SNTAGT. CDR3 nucleotide sequence: TGTGCCAGCAGTTTACAGGGCACTGGGGCCAACGTCCTGACTTTC. It yields the protein CASSLQGTGANVLTF.

This chain's CDR3 is CASSPGQLNQPQHF. The CDR3 DNA follows: TGTGCCAGCAGCCCCGGACAGCTTAATCAGCCCCAGCATTTT. The chain combines TRBV6-1 with TRBJ1-5, with D maybe TRBD1 (6 bases). The V gene's germline CDR1 is MNHNS and CDR2 SASEGT. This CDR3 is 14 amino acids long. Trimming cost V 6 bases and J 4 bases, with 13 bases left between them.

The rearrangement links TRBV5-1 to TRBJ1-3; possibly TRBD1 for D (6 bases). Looked up from germline, CDR1 is SGHRS and CDR2 is YFSETQ. Between the trimmed V and J ends, which lost 5 bases and 4 bases, there was a span of 13 bases. The CDR3 length is 14 residues. The CDR3 loop reads CASSFDGQGNTIYF. In nucleotides, the CDR3 is TGCGCCAGCAGTTTCGACGGACAGGGAAACACCATATATTTT.

CDR3 protein: CASSDSTLDRGSGYTF. In nucleotides, the CDR3 is TGTGCCAGCAGTGACTCGACCCTGGACAGGGGTTCGGGCTACACCTTC. This chain links TRBV6-4 with TRBJ1-2; 9 bases agree with TRBD1. After removal of 0 bases from V and 8 bases from J, the junction contained 10 bases not matched to a gene. The CDR3 is 16 amino acids. In germline, CDR1 is MRHNA, CDR2 SNTAGT.